This T cell receptor (beta chain) was retrieved from a study of cytomegalovirus exposure and HLA in healthy donors. Vbeta (60) and Jbeta (13) primers were used in the PCR. The protocol was immunoSEQ multiplex PCR, while the TCRdb copy is restricted to in-frame clones and leaves out a portion. This table holds about 94,000 clones, 50% to 80% found once. J gave up 6 bases and V 6 bases, and 14 bases lay outside the gene matches. The CDR3 is 14 residues long. Germline values: CDR1 SQVTM, CDR2 ANQGSEA. The receptor comes from a man aged 25 to 45 in good health and CMV-seronegative. Sequencing was carried out using PBMCs. The rearrangement uses TRBV29-1 and TRBJ2-7, with TRBD2 matching 7 bases. The CDR3 DNA follows: TGCAGCGTCCTGGGGGGGATCGGGGTCGGCGAGCAGTACTTC. It codes for CSVLGGIGVGEQYF.